The 29 T cell receptor beta chains below come from one sample, sequenced in a study of blood T cell repertoires in COVID-19. The assay was immunoSEQ multiplex PCR, and TCRdb's table has in-frame clones only and misses some. The table lists under 150,000 clones, around 80% of them singletons, with roughly 8.6% in the top ten. The specimen was peripheral blood. These receptors all come from a woman over 75 in a cohort sampled during active or convalescent COVID-19.

The rearrangement links TRBV27 to TRBJ1-1; TRBD1 matches 9 bases. The CDR3 has 16 residues. The V gene's germline CDR1 is MNHEY and CDR2 SMNVEV (reference sequence). V shed 2 bases and J 4 bases; nucleotides not matched to a gene: 8. The CDR3 DNA is TGTGCCAGCAGTTTAGTGACAGGGGGGGGAGGCACTGAAGCTTTCTTT. Amino acids: CASSLVTGGGGTEAFF.

This chain joins TRBV7-8 and TRBJ2-5, with 7 bases that match TRBD1. With 2 bases clipped from V and 5 bases from J, the junction kept 5 bases outside the gene matches. Per the germline V gene, CDR1 is SGHVS and CDR2 is FQNEAQ. CDR3 length: 14 residues. DNA of the CDR3: TGTGCCAGCAGCTTAAACAGGGGACGGGAGACCCAGTACTTC. It is translated as CASSLNRGRETQYF.

This chain uses TRBV6-5 with TRBJ1-3; 7 positions agree with TRBD1. This CDR3 region has 15 residues. The J segment lost 2 bases and the V segment lost 6 bases, leaving 7 bases of the junction unmatched. Germline lookup yields CDR1 MNHEY and CDR2 SVGAGI. CDR3 protein: CASRLTGVPGNTIYF. The CDR3 DNA follows: TGTGCCAGCAGGCTTACAGGGGTCCCTGGAAACACCATATATTTT.

The chain is built from TRBV12-1 and TRBJ2-3; the table's D gene call, TRBD2, was not cross checked with the DNA. TRBV12-1 is noted as a pseudogene. The CDR3 extends over 17 amino acids. The CDR3 here is CASSSCTGTSGEDTQYF. The CDR3 bases are TGTGCCAGCAGCTCATGCACCGGGACTAGCGGGGAAGATACGCAGTATTTT.

V gene TRBV18 combines with J gene TRBJ2-2; the D is unclear. This CDR3 spans 15 amino acids. Germline V gene sequence: CDR1 KGHSH, CDR2 LQKENI. V was pared by 2 bases and J by 4 bases, with 11 bases between. The CDR3 protein is CASSPRGLGTGELFF. In DNA, the CDR3 is TGTGCCAGCTCACCAAGAGGTTTGGGCACCGGGGAGCTGTTTTTT.

The J gene is TRBJ2-2, the V gene TRBV3-1 (or the pseudogene TRBV3-2), with D unclear. Trimming shortened V by 1 base and J by 6 bases, and 3 bases separated the two germline ends. This CDR3 is built from 12 residues. Germline CDR1 LGHDT, CDR2 YNNKEL (reference sequence). The CDR3 sequence: CASSQASGELFF. DNA for the CDR3: TGTGCCAGCAGCCAAGCATCCGGGGAGCTGTTTTTT.

V and J are TRBV18 and TRBJ1-4, with TRBD1 matching 7 bases. With 4 bases clipped from V and 2 bases from J, the junction kept 4 bases outside the gene matches. The germline V gene encodes CDR1 KGHSH and CDR2 LQKENI. The CDR3 runs 15 residues. In DNA, the CDR3 is TGTGCCAGCTCACGACAGGGACAGACTAATGAAAAACTGTTTTTT. Its translation is CASSRQGQTNEKLFF.

This rearrangement joins TRBV5-6 to TRBJ1-2; D is possibly TRBD1 (5 bases). V shed 6 bases and J shed 4 bases, with 25 bases lying between them. The CDR3 covers 17 residues. Germline V lookup: CDR1 SGHDT, CDR2 YYEEEE. The CDR3 spells CASTRGLSGALIYGYTF. CDR3 DNA sequence: TGTGCCAGCACTAGGGGCCTTAGTGGAGCACTCATCTATGGCTACACCTTC. Combining the CDR3 with reference TRBV5-6 and TRBJ1-2 gives the whole variable domain DAGVTQSPTHLIKTRGQQVTLRCSPKSGHDTVSWYQQALGQGPQFIFQYYEEEERQRGNFPDRFSGHQFPNYSSELNVNALLLGDSALYLCASTRGLSGALIYGYTFGSGTRLTVV.

The chain employs TRBV18 and TRBJ1-5; maybe TRBD1 (6 bases). V lost 3 bases to trimming and J lost 3 bases, with 15 bases between them. Germline-derived CDR1 and CDR2 are KGHSH and LQKENI. CDR3 length: 16 residues. The CDR3 DNA reads TGTGCCAGCTCACCGGATCTCGGACAGATCAATCAGCCCCAGCATTTT. Encoded protein: CASSPDLGQINQPQHF. Using reference TRBV18 and TRBJ1-5 for the parts outside the CDR3, the full variable domain is NAGVMQNPRHLVRRRGQEARLRCSPMKGHSHVYWYRQLPEEGLKFMVYLQKENIIDESGMPKERFSAEFPKEGPSILRIQQVVRGDSAAYFCASSPDLGQINQPQHFGDGTRLSIL.

The CDR3 sequence is CASSLTGLMNTEAFF. CDR3 in DNA: TGTGCCAGCAGTTTAACAGGGCTCATGAACACTGAAGCTTTCTTT. V gene TRBV28 combines with J gene TRBJ1-1, with D perhaps matching TRBD1 (6 bases). CDR3 length equals 15 residues. V was clipped by 2 bases and J by 0 bases, with 10 bases between them. Germline V gene lookup returns CDR1 MDHEN and CDR2 SYDVKM.

The chain joins TRBV7-2 to TRBJ1-3; D is uncertain. CDR3 size: 14 residues. The germline V gene has CDR1 SGHTA and CDR2 FQGNSA. Trimming removed 3 bases from V and 3 bases from J, with 9 bases in between. This chain's CDR3 is CASSFGEVGNTIYF. The DNA of the CDR3 is TGTGCCAGCAGCTTCGGGGAAGTTGGAAACACCATATATTTT. Looking up the rest from reference TRBV7-2 and TRBJ1-3 gives the full variable domain: GAGVSQSPSNKVTEKGKDVELRCDPISGHTALYWYRQSLGQGLEFLIYFQGNSAPDKSGLPSDRFSAERTGGSVSTLTIQRTQQEDSAVYLCASSFGEVGNTIYFGEGSWLTVV.

This clone was detected a few times. This chain links TRBV28 with TRBJ1-1; D is undetermined. Trimming stripped 6 bases from V and 5 bases from J, with 10 bases between. The V gene's germline CDR1 is MDHEN and CDR2 SYDVKM. The CDR3 has 12 residues. CDR3 amino acids: CASSQVTTEAFF. The CDR3 DNA is TGTGCCAGCAGCCAGGTGACGACTGAAGCTTTCTTT.

The chain couples TRBV5-4 to TRBJ2-7; TRBD1 aligns across 8 bases. Trimming took 1 base from V and 0 from J; bases not matched to a gene: 3. Germline V gene data show CDR1 as SGHNT and CDR2 as YYREEE (reference sequence). This CDR3 has 15 residues. Written as DNA, the CDR3 is TGTGCCAGCAGCTTGCAGGGGGCCGGCTCCTACGAGCAGTACGTC. Its protein product is CASSLQGAGSYEQYV.

The chain is built from TRBV2 and TRBJ2-3; 9 nucleotides align to TRBD2. CDR1 and CDR2 (germline): SNHLY, FYNNEI. V lost 4 bases and J lost 4; bases outside the gene matches: 6. The CDR3 contains 15 residues. For the CDR3, the DNA is TGTGCCAGCAGTGTACTCGGGACTAGCCCAGATACGCAGTATTTT. Amino acid sequence: CASSVLGTSPDTQYF.

The chain uses TRBV7-2 and TRBJ1-2, with D unresolved. Looked up from germline, CDR1 is SGHTA and CDR2 is FQGNSA. This CDR3 contains 13 residues. Trimming shortened V by 3 bases and J by 4 bases, and 9 bases separated the two germline ends. The CDR3 DNA reads TGTGCCAGCAGCTTTGGCAGGATCTATGGCTACACCTTC. Amino acid sequence: CASSFGRIYGYTF.

The rearrangement joins TRBV14 to TRBJ2-1, with 7 bases that match TRBD1. The germline gives CDR1 SGHDN, CDR2 FVKESK. The V segment lost 5 bases and the J segment 9 bases; nucleotides outside the gene matches: 4. The CDR3 consists of 12 residues. DNA of the CDR3: TGTGCCAGCAGCGTAGGGGGCGGTGAGCAGTTCTTC. Translated: CASSVGGGEQFF.

The count of this clone is one. The J gene is TRBJ2-2, the V gene TRBV10-3; 11 nucleotides agree with TRBD2. The length of the CDR3 is 17 residues. With V trimmed by 6 bases and J by 7 bases, 13 bases remained unmatched. Looked up from germline, CDR1 is ENHRY and CDR2 is SYGVKD. The CDR3 protein is CAISRGLADRGGGELFF. CDR3 sequence (DNA): TGTGCCATCAGCCGGGGACTAGCGGACAGAGGGGGCGGGGAGCTGTTTTTT.

The chain employs TRBV7-9 and TRBJ1-1; tentatively, D is TRBD1 (6 bases). Germline V gives CDR1 SEHNR, CDR2 FQNEAQ (reference sequence). This CDR3 contains 17 residues. Trimming removed 0 bases from V and 9 bases from J, with 23 bases in between. The CDR3 spells CASSLALLGSGHIQAFF. DNA for the CDR3: TGTGCCAGCAGCTTAGCGCTGTTGGGGTCGGGACACATACAAGCTTTCTTT.

As DNA, the CDR3 is TGCAGTGCTAGTTTTGGGCGGGGGGGAAACTACGAGCAGTACTTC. It codes for CSASFGRGGNYEQYF. This chain connects TRBV20-1 to TRBJ2-7, with 9 bases aligning to TRBD2. The CDR3 totals 15 residues. J lost 3 bases, V lost 3 bases, and 9 bases had no gene match. Germline-derived CDR1 and CDR2 are DFQATT and SNEGSKA (reference sequence).

The chain links TRBV6-5 to TRBJ2-3; 10 bases are shared with TRBD1. The V and J ends lost 2 bases and 7 bases, in that order; junction bases with no gene match: 6. Germline CDR1 and CDR2: MNHEY and SVGAGI. The CDR3 consists of 15 residues. The CDR3 DNA sequence: TGTGCCAGCAGTTACCGGGGGACAGGGGTTAATACGCAGTATTTT. Translated, it gives CASSYRGTGVNTQYF.

For this clone: Mismatch with germline at one junction end may stem from a read error. The V gene is TRBV28, the J gene TRBJ1-2; the D is unclear. CDR1 and CDR2 from the germline V gene are MDHEN and SYDVKM. The length of the CDR3 is 11 residues. The CDR3 nucleotides are TGTGCCAGCAGTGCGGCCCCGGTGGTCAGCTTC. Encoded protein: CASSAAPVVSF.

The gene calls are TRBV4-2 and TRBJ2-7, with TRBD2 matching 13 bases. Germline CDR1 LGHNA, CDR2 YNFKEQ. V was clipped by 3 bases and J by 7 bases; unmatched bases: 9. The CDR3 runs to 16 residues. The CDR3 coding sequence is TGTGCCAGCAGCCAGGCACTAGCGGGGGGGCCGGGAGAGCAGTACTTC. Encoded protein: CASSQALAGGPGEQYF.

The rearrangement joins TRBV4-1 to TRBJ2-1; TRBD2 matches at 7 bases. V trimming: 6 bases; J trimming: 3 bases; junction bases outside the gene matches: 14. The CDR3 is 17 amino acids. Germline V gives CDR1 MGHRA, CDR2 YSYEKL. CDR3 sequence reads: CASRVRYSGDFYNEQFF. The CDR3 DNA follows: TGCGCCAGCAGAGTAAGGTACAGCGGGGACTTCTACAATGAGCAGTTCTTC.

This chain uses TRBV29-1 with TRBJ1-1; D unclear. The V end lost 2 bases, the J end lost 2 bases, and 12 bases lay between the germline ends. The CDR3 has 14 residues. Germline V gene sequence: CDR1 SQVTM, CDR2 ANQGSEA. CDR3 DNA: TGCAGCGTTGAAATGGGCACCTTAAACACTGAAGCTTTCTTT. It yields the protein CSVEMGTLNTEAFF.

This chain joins TRBV5-8 and TRBJ1-4, with D perhaps TRBD1 (6 bases). This CDR3 contains 17 residues. The germline V gene has CDR1 SGHTS and CDR2 YDEGEE. Trimming pared 3 bases from V and 8 bases from J, leaving 23 bases between. CDR3 DNA sequence: TGTGCCAGCAGCTCGTCGTTTTTAGCAGGGGTAGGGGAAAAACTGTTTTTT. Its translation is CASSSSFLAGVGEKLFF.

The sample holds a few counts of this clone. The chain couples TRBV3-1 (or the pseudogene TRBV3-2) to TRBJ2-3; 11 bases fit TRBD2. In germline, CDR1 is LGHDT, CDR2 YNNKEL (reference sequence). This CDR3 comprises 15 residues. Trimming at V came to 5 bases and at J to 4 bases, leaving 5 bases not matched to a gene. The CDR3: CASSFLAGGADTQYF. CDR3 DNA: TGTGCCAGCAGCTTTCTAGCGGGGGGCGCAGATACGCAGTATTTT.

The chain employs TRBV6-5 and TRBJ2-5, with unresolved D. The CDR3 has 11 amino acids. Trimming removed 5 bases at V and 7 bases at J, with 8 bases between. CDR1 is MNHEY, CDR2 SVGAGI, per germline. The CDR3 DNA is TGTGCCAGCAGTCCCCCGGGGACCCAGTACTTC. Its translation is CASSPPGTQYF.

The genes are TRBV5-6 and TRBJ1-1; 7 nucleotides match TRBD1. The CDR3 consists of 16 residues. The trim removed 5 bases at V and 4 bases at J, leaving 14 bases unmatched. From germline, CDR1 is SGHDT and CDR2 YYEEEE. The CDR3 sequence is CASSEQGDPQGTEAFF. The CDR3 nucleotides read TGTGCCAGCAGTGAGCAGGGGGATCCTCAAGGCACTGAAGCTTTCTTT. Drawing the rest from reference TRBV5-6 and TRBJ1-1, the complete variable domain is DAGVTQSPTHLIKTRGQQVTLRCSPKSGHDTVSWYQQALGQGPQFIFQYYEEEERQRGNFPDRFSGHQFPNYSSELNVNALLLGDSALYLCASSEQGDPQGTEAFFGQGTRLTVV.

The rearrangement links TRBV29-1 to TRBJ2-5; TRBD2 is a possible D gene (6 bases). CDR1 SQVTM and CDR2 ANQGSEA come from the germline V gene. V was trimmed by 7 bases and J by 5 bases, leaving 20 bases between them. The CDR3 consists of 14 residues. CDR3 nucleotide sequence: TGCAGCGCCCGTGGGTCAGGGAGGAGCGAGACCCAGTACTTC. Residues: CSARGSGRSETQYF.